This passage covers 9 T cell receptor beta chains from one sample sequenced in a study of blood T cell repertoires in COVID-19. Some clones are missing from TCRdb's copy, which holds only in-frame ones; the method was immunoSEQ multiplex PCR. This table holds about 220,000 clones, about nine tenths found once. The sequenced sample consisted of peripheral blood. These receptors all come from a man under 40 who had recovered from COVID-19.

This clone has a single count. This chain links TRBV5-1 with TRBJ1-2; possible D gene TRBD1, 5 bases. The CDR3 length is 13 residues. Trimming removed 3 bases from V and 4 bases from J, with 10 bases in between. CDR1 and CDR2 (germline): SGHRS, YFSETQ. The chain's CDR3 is CASSSGSPYGYTF. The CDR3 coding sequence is TGCGCCAGCAGCTCAGGGTCCCCCTATGGCTACACCTTC.

The CDR3 DNA reads as TGTGCCAGCAGCCTGGACAGACAGGGCAATCAGCCCCAGCATTTT. Translation: CASSLDRQGNQPQHF. This sequence joins TRBV7-8 and TRBJ1-5; TRBD1 might be the D (6 bases). V was trimmed by 5 bases and J by 2 bases, leaving 13 bases between them. CDR1 and CDR2 from the germline V gene are SGHVS and FQNEAQ. The CDR3 sequence is 15 residues long. Combining the CDR3 with reference TRBV7-8 and TRBJ1-5 gives the whole variable domain GAGVSQSPRYKVAKRGQDVALRCDPISGHVSLFWYQQALGQGPEFLTYFQNEAQLDKSGLPSDRFFAERPEGSVSTLKIQRTQQEDSAVYLCASSLDRQGNQPQHFGDGTRLSIL.

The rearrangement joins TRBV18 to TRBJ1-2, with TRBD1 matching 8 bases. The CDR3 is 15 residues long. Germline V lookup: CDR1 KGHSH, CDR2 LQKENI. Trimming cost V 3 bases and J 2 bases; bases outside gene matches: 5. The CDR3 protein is CASSPDRGSNYGYTF. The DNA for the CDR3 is TGTGCCAGCTCACCCGACAGGGGCTCAAACTATGGCTACACCTTC.

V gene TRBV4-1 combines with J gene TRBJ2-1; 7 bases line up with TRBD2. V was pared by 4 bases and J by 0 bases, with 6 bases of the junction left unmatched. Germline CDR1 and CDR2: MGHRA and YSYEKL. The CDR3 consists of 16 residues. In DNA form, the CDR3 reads TGCGCCAGCAGCCTACGGACTAGTGGCTCCTACAATGAGCAGTTCTTC. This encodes CASSLRTSGSYNEQFF.

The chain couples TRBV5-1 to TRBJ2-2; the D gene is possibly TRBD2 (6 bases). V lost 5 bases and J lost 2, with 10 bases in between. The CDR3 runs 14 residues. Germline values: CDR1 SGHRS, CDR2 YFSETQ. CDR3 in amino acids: CASSEAGNTGELFF. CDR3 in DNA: TGCGCCAGCAGTGAAGCGGGTAACACCGGGGAGCTGTTTTTT.

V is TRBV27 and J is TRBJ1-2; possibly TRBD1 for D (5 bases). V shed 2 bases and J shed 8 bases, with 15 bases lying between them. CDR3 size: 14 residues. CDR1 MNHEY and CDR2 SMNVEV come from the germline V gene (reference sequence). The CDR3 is CASSLGGTWAGYTF. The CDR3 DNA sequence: TGTGCCAGCAGTTTAGGGGGGACGTGGGCCGGCTACACCTTC.

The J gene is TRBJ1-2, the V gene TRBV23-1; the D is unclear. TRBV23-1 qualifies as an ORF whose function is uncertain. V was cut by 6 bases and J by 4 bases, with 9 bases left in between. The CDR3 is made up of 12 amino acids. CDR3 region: CASSIDCYGYTF. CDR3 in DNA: TGCGCCAGCAGCATCGACTGCTATGGCTACACCTTC.

In nucleotides, the CDR3 is TGTGCCAGCAGGCGGCCGGGGGGCCCAAGCACAGATACGCAGTATTTT. Translated, it gives CASRRPGGPSTDTQYF. The rearrangement links TRBV28 to TRBJ2-3; tentative D call: TRBD2 (7 bases). The CDR3 consists of 16 residues. With 6 bases removed from V and 0 bases from J, the gap between germline ends came to 16 bases. Germline V gene sequence: CDR1 MDHEN, CDR2 SYDVKM.

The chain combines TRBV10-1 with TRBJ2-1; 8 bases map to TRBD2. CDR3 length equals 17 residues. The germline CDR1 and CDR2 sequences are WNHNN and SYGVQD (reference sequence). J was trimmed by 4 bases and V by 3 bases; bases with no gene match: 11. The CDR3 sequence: CASSDSRGGNLYNEQFF. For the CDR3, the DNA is TGCGCCAGCAGTGATTCTCGGGGGGGAAACCTTTACAATGAGCAGTTCTTC.